The 21 T cell receptor beta chains presented below share a single source sample, sequenced in a study of shared clonotypes between healthy human individuals. Measured with immunoSEQ multiplex PCR; TCRdb has only the in-frame clones, and not every one. The sample has some 470,000 clones; over 65% are singletons. Sequenced: PBMCs. The receptors stem from a woman aged 40 to 50 in good health. Some clones in this sample may be carry-over from other donors' samples.

The CDR3 spells CASSLSTSEVNEQFF. The CDR3 DNA follows: TGTGCCAGCAGCTTATCGACTAGCGAAGTCAATGAGCAGTTCTTC. This chain links TRBV11-2 with TRBJ2-1; 8 bases line up with TRBD2. Germline assignment: CDR1 SGHAT and CDR2 FQNNGV. V lost 2 bases to trimming and J lost 6 bases; unmatched junction nucleotides: 6. CDR3 size: 15 residues.

V and J are TRBV19 and TRBJ2-5, with 9 bases lining up with TRBD2. The germline V gene has CDR1 LNHDA and CDR2 SQIVND (reference sequence). The V gene end was trimmed by 3 bases and the J gene end by 1 base; junction bases not matched to a gene: 12. CDR3 size: 18 residues. The CDR3 nucleotides are TGTGCCAGTAGTATGCCCCAACGAGCGGGAGGTTCCCAAGAGACCCAGTACTTC. It yields the protein CASSMPQRAGGSQETQYF.

This rearrangement joins TRBV18 to TRBJ2-3; 9 bases agree with TRBD1. Germline V lookup: CDR1 KGHSH, CDR2 LQKENI. The CDR3 has 15 residues. J was trimmed by 4 bases and V by 6 bases; bases with no gene match: 8. The CDR3 is CASSPNRGRSDTQYF. DNA of the CDR3: TGTGCCAGCTCCCCAAACAGGGGGCGGTCAGATACGCAGTATTTT.

The sample holds a few counts of this clone. V usage is TRBV7-2 and J usage is TRBJ2-1; 11 bases are a match to TRBD2. Trimming removed 4 bases from V and 6 bases from J; junction bases left unmatched: 8. Germline V gene sequence: CDR1 SGHTA, CDR2 FQGNSA. The CDR3 spans 16 residues. The CDR3 region has the DNA TGTGCCAGCAGCTCCCGGCCCACTAGCGGGAGCAATGAGCAGTTCTTC. Protein sequence: CASSSRPTSGSNEQFF.

The rearrangement uses TRBV20-1 and TRBJ2-1; the D is unclear. This CDR3 is built from 11 residues. The germline V and J ends were trimmed by 4 bases and 3 bases, with 4 bases remaining between them. Germline CDR1 is DFQATT and CDR2 is SNEGSKA (reference sequence). The CDR3 DNA follows: TGCAGTGCTACCCACTACAATGAGCAGTTCTTC. Translation gives CSATHYNEQFF.

The chain joins TRBV27 to TRBJ2-1, with D perhaps TRBD1 or TRBD2 (5 bases each). The CDR3 is made up of 16 amino acids. The V end was cut by 3 bases, the J end by 4 bases, with 16 bases between. Germline CDR1 is MNHEY and CDR2 is SMNVEV (reference sequence). DNA of the CDR3: TGTGCCAGCAGTTTTTCACCGGGACGAAAATACAATGAGCAGTTCTTC. As protein: CASSFSPGRKYNEQFF.

The V gene is TRBV11-2, the J gene TRBJ1-2; D gene unclear. CDR1 and CDR2 (germline): SGHAT, FQNNGV. The CDR3 is made up of 14 amino acids. Trimming shortened V by 2 bases and J by 8 bases, and 15 bases separated the two germline ends. The CDR3 protein is CASSLNPGVEGYTF. The CDR3 DNA follows: TGTGCCAGCAGCTTAAATCCCGGGGTCGAGGGCTACACCTTC.

V and J are TRBV10-2 and TRBJ2-5; D unclear. The J call is doubtful: the DNA matches TRBJ2-7 better. Germline CDR1 reads WSHSY; CDR2 reads SAAADI. The CDR3 covers 12 residues. The CDR3 region is CASSGGSYEQYF. DNA for the CDR3: TGCGCCAGCAGTGGGGGTTCCTACGAGCAGTACTTC.

V gene TRBV13 combines with J gene TRBJ2-5; the D is unclear. The CDR3 has 14 residues. The germline V gene encodes CDR1 PRHDT and CDR2 FYEKMQ (reference sequence). Trimming stripped 5 bases from V and 5 bases from J, with 15 bases between. CDR3 region: CASSQGGTAETQYF. The CDR3 nucleotides are TGTGCCAGCAGCCAAGGCGGTACAGCTGAGACCCAGTACTTC.

This chain links TRBV2 with TRBJ1-5, with no clear D. The CDR3 has 15 residues. Germline assignment: CDR1 SNHLY and CDR2 FYNNEI. V was pared by 3 bases and J by 2 bases, with 11 bases between. CDR3 sequence: CASSDFNMGNQPQHF. The CDR3 nucleotides read TGTGCCAGCAGTGATTTTAACATGGGCAATCAGCCCCAGCATTTT.

This chain uses TRBV9 with TRBJ2-1; D is possibly TRBD2 (5 bases). This CDR3 is built from 14 residues. The germline V gene encodes CDR1 SGDLS and CDR2 YYNGEE. The V end lost 4 bases, the J end lost 10 bases, and 18 bases lay between the germline ends. CDR3 residues: CASSTQPGSDEQFF. In DNA, the CDR3 is TGTGCCAGCAGCACCCAACCGGGGTCCGACGAGCAGTTCTTC.

The genes are TRBV30 and TRBJ1-1; D call uncertain. V lost 2 bases and J lost 6, with 13 bases in between. CDR3 length: 13 residues. Germline loops: CDR1 GTSNPN, CDR2 SVGIG (reference sequence). CDR3 DNA sequence: TGTGCCTGGAGTCGGGGAGGTGGTTCTGAAGCTTTCTTT. This sequence encodes CAWSRGGGSEAFF.

This clone was counted once. The chain combines TRBV9 with TRBJ2-1, with 7 bases fitting TRBD2. J was trimmed by 8 bases and V by 2 bases; bases with no gene match: 10. Per germline, CDR1 SGDLS and CDR2 YYNGEE. This CDR3 region has 15 residues. The CDR3 reads CASSVYNGRYDEQFF. The CDR3 coding sequence is TGTGCCAGCAGCGTTTATAACGGGAGGTATGATGAGCAGTTCTTC.

V and J are TRBV5-1 and TRBJ2-3, with a possible D match to TRBD2 (6 bases). Germline-derived CDR1 and CDR2 are SGHRS and YFSETQ. V was trimmed by 3 bases and J by 5 bases, leaving 16 bases between them. This CDR3 comprises 15 residues. CDR3 nucleotide sequence: TGCGCCAGCAGCTCCCAGCGGGCTGGTGGAGATACGCAGTATTTT. Amino acids: CASSSQRAGGDTQYF.

J is TRBJ1-4 and V is TRBV28; tentative D call: TRBD1 (6 bases). The V end lost 4 bases, the J end lost 5 bases, and 14 bases lay between the germline ends. CDR1 and CDR2 from the germline V gene are MDHEN and SYDVKM. The CDR3 runs 15 residues. CDR3 sequence: CASSSQKGVNEKLFF. The CDR3 bases are TGTGCCAGCAGTTCACAGAAGGGGGTAAATGAAAAACTGTTTTTT.

The chain couples TRBV5-1 to TRBJ2-2; 8 bases map to TRBD1. From germline, CDR1 is SGHRS and CDR2 YFSETQ. V gave up 5 bases and J gave up 1 base; unmatched junction bases: 7. CDR3 length: 16 residues. The CDR3 protein is CASRSPGQENTGELFF. The CDR3 DNA reads TGCGCCAGCAGATCTCCGGGACAGGAGAACACCGGGGAGCTGTTTTTT.

As to this clone: One junction end does not reproduce the germline sequence, and a read error may be involved. This chain uses TRBV19 with TRBJ2-2, with 7 positions matching TRBD1. Germline CDR1 and CDR2: LNHDA and SQIVND (reference sequence). The length of the CDR3 is 15 residues. The CDR3: CASSEGQRLTGELLF. In DNA, the CDR3 is TGTGCCAGTAGTGAGGGACAGCGTCTCACCGGGGAGCTGCTTTTT.

The chain couples TRBV7-9 to TRBJ2-1; D gene unclear. Trimming stripped 5 bases from V and 2 bases from J, with 10 bases between. CDR1 and CDR2 (germline): SEHNR, FQNEAQ (reference sequence). This CDR3 has 14 residues. In DNA, the CDR3 is TGTGCCAGCAGCCCCCTAGGGACCTACAATGAGCAGTTCTTC. Amino acid sequence: CASSPLGTYNEQFF.

The rearrangement uses TRBV11-3 and TRBJ2-7; D ambiguous. This CDR3 has 16 amino acids. Deletions cut 0 bases from V and 2 bases from J, with 14 bases between. CDR1 and CDR2 (germline): SGHNT, YENEEA. The CDR3 loop is CASSLDLRIPTYEQYF. The CDR3 DNA follows: TGTGCCAGCAGCTTAGATCTAAGGATCCCCACCTACGAGCAGTACTTC. The whole variable domain, remainder taken from reference TRBV11-3 and TRBJ2-7, is EAGVVQSPRYKIIEKKQPVAFWCNPISGHNTLYWYLQNLGQGPELLIRYENEEAVDDSQLPKDRFSAERLKGVDSTLKIQPAELGDSAVYLCASSLDLRIPTYEQYFGPGTRLTVT.

The CDR3 DNA follows: TGCAGCGTTGAAGAGGCTCTCCAAGGGACAGGGGGAGGCTACACCTTC. This encodes CSVEEALQGTGGGYTF. The chain is built from TRBV29-1 and TRBJ1-2, with TRBD1 matching over 11 bases. The length of the CDR3 is 16 residues. From germline, CDR1 is SQVTM and CDR2 ANQGSEA. V dropped 0 bases and J dropped 8; count of bases not matched to a gene: 11.

The rearrangement joins TRBV29-1 to TRBJ2-7; 9 bases are shared with TRBD2. Germline values: CDR1 SQVTM, CDR2 ANQGSEA. There are 13 residues in the CDR3. Unmatched junction bases numbered 7, after V lost 5 bases and J lost 5 bases. The CDR3 DNA follows: TGCAGCGTTATCAGCGGGAGGAGCGACGAGCAGTACTTC. This translates into CSVISGRSDEQYF.